What follows is one T cell receptor (beta chain) and its context. In the original processing: Reference gene primer amplification yielded estimated nucleated cell counts. Clones were read by immunoSEQ multiplex PCR, and TCRdb kept only the in-frame ones, dropping some. That table is the source of V, J and clone size, and D and trimming were worked out from the DNA. The sample includes a few hundred thousand clones, almost 85% seen only once; the top ten take around 7.8%. This sample is drawn from a study of blood T cell repertoires in COVID-19. Study summary: The origin of the acute and convalescent COVID-19 samples was the United States, Italy and Spain.

This CDR3 comprises 14 residues. Germline CDR1 reads SGHDT; CDR2 reads YYEEEE. The V segment lost 4 bases and the J segment 6 bases; nucleotides outside the gene matches: 9. The chain carries TRBV5-6 and TRBJ1-2; 7 bases are a match to TRBD1. Specimen: peripheral blood. The origin of this receptor is a human donor in a cohort sampled during active COVID-19. The CDR3 nucleotides are TGTGCCAGCAGCATATCCACAGGGGTCGATGGCTACACCTTC. Translated, it gives CASSISTGVDGYTF.